The 30 T cell receptor beta chains presented below share a single source sample, sequenced in a study of shared clonotypes between healthy human individuals. TCRdb keeps only in-frame clones here, not all; method: immunoSEQ multiplex PCR. Here the sample spans around 2.1 million clones, almost 96% being singletons. Source material: naive CD4+ T cells sorted from blood. As to subset: CD45RA+ positively selected. The receptors shown here come from a man aged 18 to 29 in good health.

The V and J genes are TRBV6-5 and TRBJ2-2, with a possible D match to TRBD1 (5 bases). Trimming removed 6 bases at V and 1 base at J, with 12 bases between. CDR3 length: 15 amino acids. Germline V gene sequence: CDR1 MNHEY, CDR2 SVGAGI. The CDR3 coding sequence is TGTGCCAGCAGCGCCAGGGTACGGAACACCGGGGAGCTGTTTTTT. Translation gives CASSARVRNTGELFF.

This chain links TRBV29-1 with TRBJ2-2; D is undetermined. The CDR3 covers 12 residues. V was trimmed by 3 bases and J by 5 bases, leaving 7 bases between them. The germline CDR1 and CDR2 sequences are SQVTM and ANQGSEA. CDR3 in amino acids: CSVEEVTGELFF. The CDR3 coding sequence is TGCAGCGTTGAGGAAGTTACCGGGGAGCTGTTTTTT.

As to this clone: This sample includes further DNA sequences coding for the same CDR3. The rearrangement joins TRBV6-1 to TRBJ1-3; D might be TRBD1 (5 bases). V lost 8 bases, J lost 2 bases, and 7 bases lay in between. CDR1 MNHNS and CDR2 SASEGT come from the germline V gene. The CDR3 loop spans 12 amino acids. The CDR3 bases are TGTGCCAGCGGGGGGGCTGGAAACACCATATATTTT. It translates to CASGGAGNTIYF.

The rearrangement joins TRBV27 to TRBJ2-3; perhaps TRBD2 as D (5 bases). Germline-derived CDR1 and CDR2 are MNHEY and SMNVEV (reference sequence). V lost 5 bases and J lost 1, with 7 bases in between. The CDR3 loop spans 13 amino acids. The CDR3 protein is CASSAGRTDTQYF. The CDR3 coding sequence is TGTGCCAGCAGTGCGGGTCGCACAGATACGCAGTATTTT.

This sequence joins TRBV14 and TRBJ2-4, with 7 bases aligning to TRBD1. The CDR3 spans 24 residues. Germline CDR1 SGHDN, CDR2 FVKESK. J was trimmed by 6 bases and V by 3 bases; bases with no gene match: 35. CDR3 residues: CASSQQLPRANRQGVFLGINIQYF. CDR3 sequence (DNA): TGTGCCAGCAGCCAGCAACTCCCTAGGGCCAACAGACAGGGTGTATTTTTGGGCATAAACATTCAGTACTTC.

The chain combines TRBV18 with TRBJ1-3; D may be TRBD1 (6 bases). The germline V gene has CDR1 KGHSH and CDR2 LQKENI. With 6 bases removed from V and 4 bases from J, the gap between germline ends came to 16 bases. The CDR3 runs 15 residues. The CDR3 here is CASSRNGGLGNTIYF. In DNA, the CDR3 is TGTGCCAGCTCCCGAAACGGGGGGCTAGGAAACACCATATATTTT.

Note on this clone: In the same sample, other DNA sequences code for this CDR3. The chain uses TRBV18 and TRBJ2-5; D unclear. The germline gives CDR1 KGHSH, CDR2 LQKENI. V lost 0 bases and J 2 bases, leaving 4 bases between the germline ends. The CDR3 loop spans 13 amino acids. CDR3 DNA: TGTGCCAGCTCACCACCGATTCAAGAGACCCAGTACTTC. Protein product: CASSPPIQETQYF.

The chain carries TRBV9 and TRBJ2-1; D might be TRBD1 (6 bases). With 3 bases removed from V and 3 bases from J, the gap between germline ends came to 19 bases. Germline loops: CDR1 SGDLS, CDR2 YYNGEE. The CDR3 extends over 17 amino acids. Here the CDR3 DNA reads TGTGCCAGCAGCGCGACCCTTACAGGGTTCGGCTACAATGAGCAGTTCTTC. Translation gives CASSATLTGFGYNEQFF.

A few counts support this clone. V gene TRBV18 combines with J gene TRBJ1-1; no definite D call. The CDR3 contains 13 residues. V shed 1 base and J shed 1 base, with 4 bases lying between them. Germline lookup yields CDR1 KGHSH and CDR2 LQKENI. CDR3 region: CASSPLTNTEAFF. The CDR3 DNA follows: TGTGCCAGCTCACCACTAACGAACACTGAAGCTTTCTTT.

The J gene is TRBJ2-5, the V gene TRBV5-4; D ambiguous. V lost 3 bases to trimming and J lost 0 bases, with 9 bases between them. Germline CDR1 SGHNT, CDR2 YYREEE (reference sequence). CDR3 size: 14 residues. For the CDR3, the DNA is TGTGCCAGCAGCTACAGTCTCTACCAAGAGACCCAGTACTTC. It is translated as CASSYSLYQETQYF.

V usage is TRBV6-5 and J usage is TRBJ2-5; D not resolved. Trimming shortened V by 6 bases and J by 3 bases, and 5 bases separated the two germline ends. The CDR3 is 11 residues long. CDR1 is MNHEY and CDR2 is SVGAGI in the germline V gene. This CDR3 reads CASRAEETQYF. CDR3 nucleotide sequence: TGTGCCAGCAGAGCCGAAGAGACCCAGTACTTC.

This chain uses TRBV6-5 with TRBJ2-1; D not resolved. CDR1 is MNHEY and CDR2 is SVGAGI in the germline V gene. The CDR3 sequence is 15 residues long. Trimming cost V 6 bases and J 5 bases, with 17 bases left between them. CDR3 residues: CASRPDGPLNNEQFF. Written as DNA, the CDR3 is TGTGCCAGCAGACCCGACGGACCGTTAAACAATGAGCAGTTCTTC.

The rearrangement joins TRBV29-1 to TRBJ2-7; 8 bases are a match to TRBD1. This CDR3 has 16 residues. V dropped 1 base and J dropped 5; count of bases not matched to a gene: 13. The germline CDR1 and CDR2 sequences are SQVTM and ANQGSEA. The CDR3 region has the DNA TGCAGCGTTGAAGGCGAGGTCAGGGGGCGAATCAACGAGCAGTACTTC. Translating gives CSVEGEVRGRINEQYF.

This chain connects TRBV30 to TRBJ2-7; 13 bases match TRBD2. The V gene's germline CDR1 is GTSNPN and CDR2 SVGIG (reference sequence). J gave up 0 bases and V 2 bases, and 10 bases lay outside the gene matches. The CDR3 sequence is 18 residues long. CDR3 in DNA: TGTGCCTGGAGTCCCTTCCGTACTAGCGGGGGGGCCTCCTACGAGCAGTACTTC. It specifies CAWSPFRTSGGASYEQYF.

The CDR3 DNA sequence: TGTGCCAGCAGCGACCGGACAGGGTGGGGTAATGAAAAACTGTTTTTT. Translated: CASSDRTGWGNEKLFF. The chain couples TRBV6-6 to TRBJ1-4; the match to TRBD1 covers 8 bases. Per the germline V gene, CDR1 is MNHNY and CDR2 is SVGAGI (reference sequence). The CDR3 length is 16 residues. The ends lost 6 bases at V and 4 bases at J; junction bases unmatched: 10.

This clone appeared a single time. The rearrangement uses TRBV5-1 and TRBJ1-1; no reliable D call. Germline V lookup: CDR1 SGHRS, CDR2 YFSETQ. V shed 2 bases and J shed 0 bases, with 11 bases lying between them. CDR3 length: 15 amino acids. CDR3 residues: CASSFFGSLNTEAFF. CDR3 nucleotides: TGCGCCAGCAGCTTCTTCGGCAGCTTGAACACTGAAGCTTTCTTT. Filled out from reference TRBV5-1 and TRBJ1-1, the complete variable domain reads KAGVTQTPRYLIKTRGQQVTLSCSPISGHRSVSWYQQTPGQGLQFLFEYFSETQRNKGNFPGRFSGRQFSNSRSEMNVSTLELGDSALYLCASSFFGSLNTEAFFGQGTRLTVV.

CDR3 nucleotide sequence: TGTGCCAGCTTACAGACTGGAAACACCATATATTTT. Translation gives CASLQTGNTIYF. The chain has TRBV2 and TRBJ1-3; no definite D call. Germline assignment: CDR1 SNHLY and CDR2 FYNNEI. Trimming shortened V by 8 bases and J by 2 bases, and 7 bases separated the two germline ends. The CDR3 is 12 residues long.

The chain links TRBV28 to TRBJ2-1; no definite D call. The germline V gene has CDR1 MDHEN and CDR2 SYDVKM. V shed 5 bases and J shed 0 bases, with 11 bases lying between them. CDR3 size: 15 residues. This chain's CDR3 is CASSPQQSSYNEQFF. DNA of the CDR3: TGTGCCAGCAGTCCGCAACAGAGCTCCTACAATGAGCAGTTCTTC.

The chain uses TRBV25-1 and TRBJ1-2; perhaps TRBD1 as D (5 bases). Germline values: CDR1 MGHDK, CDR2 SYGVNS. V lost 5 bases to trimming and J lost 3 bases, with 13 bases between them. The CDR3 has 14 residues. The CDR3 DNA reads TGTGCCAGCAGTCTCCGGGACTCCGACTATGGCTACACCTTC. Its protein is CASSLRDSDYGYTF.

The CDR3 region has the DNA TGCGCCAGCAGTTCCCGACTGGGGGGGTCGAGCACAGATACGCAGTATTTT. Residues: CASSSRLGGSSTDTQYF. The chain uses TRBV10-2 and TRBJ2-3; 7 bases are a match to TRBD2. Per germline, CDR1 WSHSY and CDR2 SAAADI. The CDR3 is 17 residues long. The trim removed 5 bases at V and 0 bases at J, leaving 11 bases unmatched.

A word on this clone: The same CDR3 is also encoded by other DNA sequences in this sample. The chain combines TRBV5-1 with TRBJ2-2; D remains ambiguous. Per germline, CDR1 SGHRS and CDR2 YFSETQ. This CDR3 comprises 14 residues. Trimming removed 1 base at V and 3 bases at J, with 7 bases between. This CDR3 reads CASSLQGHTGELFF. Written as DNA, the CDR3 is TGCGCCAGCAGCTTGCAAGGGCACACCGGGGAGCTGTTTTTT. Supplemented by reference TRBV5-1 and TRBJ2-2, the full variable domain reads KAGVTQTPRYLIKTRGQQVTLSCSPISGHRSVSWYQQTPGQGLQFLFEYFSETQRNKGNFPGRFSGRQFSNSRSEMNVSTLELGDSALYLCASSLQGHTGELFFGEGSRLTVL.

This rearrangement joins TRBV19 to TRBJ2-5; 8 nucleotides line up with TRBD2. The trim removed 5 bases at V and 3 bases at J, leaving 5 bases unmatched. The CDR3 is 14 amino acids. The germline CDR1 and CDR2 sequences are LNHDA and SQIVND (reference sequence). The CDR3 bases are TGTGCCAGTAGTTTTACTAGCGGAGAAGAGACCCAGTACTTC. It yields the protein CASSFTSGEETQYF.

The V gene is TRBV28, the J gene TRBJ1-1; 9 bases match TRBD1. The CDR3 has 14 residues. V lost 8 bases, J lost 6 bases, and 10 bases stayed unmatched. Germline V gene sequence: CDR1 MDHEN, CDR2 SYDVKM. CDR3 DNA sequence: TGTGCCAGCTCCTCAGTCGGACAGGGGCCTGAAGCTTTCTTT. This translates into CASSSVGQGPEAFF.

The chain carries TRBV19 and TRBJ2-6; perhaps TRBD1 as D (6 bases). This CDR3 contains 16 residues. The germline V gene encodes CDR1 LNHDA and CDR2 SQIVND (reference sequence). V was cut by 4 bases and J by 0 bases, with 10 bases left in between. CDR3 loop: CASSTYRDSGANVLTF. The DNA of the CDR3 is TGTGCCAGTAGTACGTACAGGGACTCTGGGGCCAACGTCCTGACTTTC. Together with reference TRBV19 and TRBJ2-6, the CDR3 gives the full variable domain: DGGITQSPKYLFRKEGQNVTLSCEQNLNHDAMYWYRQDPGQGLRLIYYSQIVNDFQKGDIAEGYSVSREKKESFPLTVTSAQKNPTAFYLCASSTYRDSGANVLTFGAGSRLTVL.

As regards this clone: This sample also contains other DNA sequences that code for the same CDR3. The V call is TRBV9, the J call TRBJ1-3, with D unresolved. Germline CDR1 reads SGDLS; CDR2 reads YYNGEE. This CDR3 has 14 residues. V shed 0 bases and J shed 4 bases, with 8 bases lying between them. The CDR3 region has the DNA TGTGCCAGCAGCGTAGAGAGTTCCGGAAACACCATATATTTT. This sequence encodes CASSVESSGNTIYF.

The chain employs TRBV19 and TRBJ2-1; a possible D gene is TRBD2 (7 bases). The CDR3 has 18 amino acids. Trimming removed 5 bases from V and 4 bases from J, with 24 bases in between. The germline gives CDR1 LNHDA, CDR2 SQIVND (reference sequence). This chain's CDR3 is CASSPEGGLTWGYNEQFF. The DNA for the CDR3 is TGTGCCAGTAGTCCCGAGGGGGGGCTCACCTGGGGATACAATGAGCAGTTCTTC.

The V and J genes are TRBV5-1 and TRBJ2-3, with 8 nucleotides matching TRBD1. This CDR3 has 14 amino acids. Germline trimming cut 4 bases from V and 6 bases from J; bases unmatched to any gene: 7. Germline assignment: CDR1 SGHRS and CDR2 YFSETQ. CDR3 nucleotide sequence: TGCGCCAGCAGCCTAAGACAGGGGTGGGATACGCAGTATTTT. This codes for CASSLRQGWDTQYF.

V gene TRBV4-3 combines with J gene TRBJ1-2; 8 nucleotides agree with TRBD1. From germline, CDR1 is LGHNA and CDR2 YSLEER. This CDR3 contains 16 residues. The J segment lost 4 bases and the V segment lost 4 bases, leaving 11 bases of the junction unmatched. The chain's CDR3 is CASSREGETGGYGYTF. The CDR3 DNA reads TGCGCCAGCAGCCGCGAGGGAGAAACAGGGGGCTATGGCTACACCTTC.

J is TRBJ1-1 and V is TRBV19; 8 nucleotides line up with TRBD1. The junction had 7 bases not matched to a gene; V was cut back by 4 bases and J by 3 bases. Germline V CDR1 and CDR2: LNHDA, SQIVND (reference sequence). The CDR3 sequence is 15 residues long. Written as DNA, the CDR3 is TGTGCCAGTAGTACGGCAGGGGGCAGGTACACTGAAGCTTTCTTT. Protein product: CASSTAGGRYTEAFF.

This clone came up a few times. The sample contains more than one DNA sequence encoding this CDR3. This chain connects TRBV18 to TRBJ2-7; 7 bases line up with TRBD2. This CDR3 is built from 15 residues. Unmatched junction bases numbered 4, after V lost 0 bases and J lost 2 bases. Germline CDR1 reads KGHSH; CDR2 reads LQKENI. CDR3 region: CASSPPAGAAYEQYF. The CDR3 nucleotides read TGTGCCAGCTCACCACCGGCGGGAGCGGCCTACGAGCAGTACTTC.